The 11 T cell receptor beta chains given below trace back to one sample, sequenced in a study of early T cells in non-severe SARS-CoV-2 infection. Using its own MiXCR run on the 5' RACE reads, TCRdb lists one record per CDR3 protein. The sample lists about 98,000 distinct CDR3 sequences, around 13% occurring once. Sequencing input: whole blood. The receptors derive from an adult who was a healthcare worker with PCR-confirmed SARS-CoV-2 infection or an uninfected control (not recorded which).

The sample holds many counts of this clonotype. This chain links TRBV7-9 with TRBJ2-2; 9 positions agree with TRBD2. J was trimmed by 3 bases and V by 6 bases; bases with no gene match: 20. Germline V lookup: CDR1 SEHNR, CDR2 FQNEAQ (reference sequence). The CDR3 runs to 20 residues. The CDR3 coding sequence is TGTGCCAGCAGTTTCCGCCCTAGCGGGACCCCAGCCCTCCACACCGGGGAGCTGTTTTTT. Residues: CASSFRPSGTPALHTGELFF.

V gene TRBV12-3 or TRBV12-4 combines with J gene TRBJ2-7, with a weak D call TRBD2 (5 bases). The length of the CDR3 is 14 residues. With 3 bases removed from V and 6 bases from J, the gap between germline ends came to 15 bases. Written as DNA, the CDR3 is TGTGCCAGCAGTTTCAGAGCCCTACGGGGCGAGCAGTACTTC. The encoded protein is CASSFRALRGEQYF.

This clonotype was detected ten times or more. CDR3 bases: TGTGCCAGCACGGGGCAGGATTATTCACCCCTCCACTTT. Protein: CASTGQDYSPLHF. The chain joins TRBV28 to TRBJ1-6; TRBD1 might be the D (5 bases). From germline, CDR1 is MDHEN and CDR2 SYDVKM. The CDR3 has 13 residues. Trimming removed 7 bases at V and 8 bases at J, with 12 bases between.

The CDR3 DNA reads as TGCGCCAGCAGCCAAGGGACAGCGAACACCGGGGAGCTGTTTTTT. It encodes CASSQGTANTGELFF. The V and J genes are TRBV4-1 and TRBJ2-2, with D perhaps matching TRBD1 (6 bases). V gave up 1 base and J gave up 0 bases, with 6 bases separating them. The CDR3 runs to 15 residues. Germline V CDR1 and CDR2: MGHRA, YSYEKL.

The chain has TRBV28 and TRBJ2-7, with 10 positions matching TRBD2. After removal of 6 bases from V and 7 bases from J, the junction contained 9 bases not matched to a gene. The CDR3 length is 14 residues. Germline V gene data show CDR1 as MDHEN and CDR2 as SYDVKM. The CDR3 coding sequence is TGTGCCAGCAGCCTGAGCGGGAGGGCGAGGGAGCAGTACTTC. Residues: CASSLSGRAREQYF.

The chain recombines TRBV5-1 with TRBJ2-7, with TRBD1 as a possible D gene (5 bases). CDR1 SGHRS and CDR2 YFSETQ come from the germline V gene. The CDR3 length is 14 residues. V lost 6 bases to trimming and J lost 1 base, with 14 bases between them. In nucleotides, the CDR3 is TGCGCCAGCACAGACAGCTCCTCATCCTACGAGCAGTACTTC. It specifies CASTDSSSSYEQYF.

This clonotype turned up a few times. The genes are TRBV5-1 and TRBJ1-5, with 10 bases lining up with TRBD1. Unmatched junction bases numbered 8, after V lost 1 base and J lost 7 bases. Germline loops: CDR1 SGHRS, CDR2 YFSETQ. This CDR3 comprises 16 residues. The CDR3 DNA reads as TGCGCCAGCAGCTTGACCGCGACAGGGGGCGGGCAGCCCCAGCATTTT. This sequence encodes CASSLTATGGGQPQHF.

This clonotype came up once. The V gene is TRBV5-4, the J gene TRBJ2-5; no clear D. Trimming took 0 bases from V and 3 from J, leaving 9 bases between them. CDR1 SGHNT and CDR2 YYREEE come from the germline V gene (reference sequence). This CDR3 has 14 residues. The CDR3 nucleotides read TGTGCCAGCAGCTTGGCGGGTGAGAAAGAGACCCAGTACTTC. Translating it yields CASSLAGEKETQYF.

In this sample, this clonotype turned up a few times. The rearrangement links TRBV12-3 or TRBV12-4 to TRBJ2-3, with D tentatively TRBD2 (6 bases). V was trimmed by 1 base and J by 6 bases, leaving 14 bases between them. This CDR3 comprises 15 residues. The CDR3 loop is CASSLVAGLTDTQYF. The CDR3 DNA reads as TGTGCCAGCAGTTTAGTTGCGGGGCTCACCGATACGCAGTATTTT.

This clonotype was counted ten times or more. V is TRBV5-1 and J is TRBJ1-2; the D is unclear. This CDR3 is 12 amino acids long. Germline V CDR1 and CDR2: SGHRS, YFSETQ. Trimming left V 2 bases short and J 2 bases short, with 4 bases between. DNA of the CDR3: TGCGCCAGCAGCTTCCGGAACTATGGCTACACCTTC. Translated: CASSFRNYGYTF.

This chain links TRBV11-2 with TRBJ2-1, with TRBD2 identical over 14 bases. This CDR3 comprises 17 residues. The germline gives CDR1 SGHAT, CDR2 FQNNGV. Germline trimming cut 4 bases from V and 4 bases from J; bases unmatched to any gene: 6. CDR3 region: CASSYVGTSGGYNEQFF. The DNA for the CDR3 is TGTGCCAGCAGCTACGTCGGGACTAGCGGGGGATACAATGAGCAGTTCTTC.